The 7 T cell receptor beta chains in this list originate from one sample, sequenced in a study of blood T cell repertoires in COVID-19. The method was immunoSEQ multiplex PCR; TCRdb's version includes in-frame clones alone and lacks a portion of them. This table has roughly 230,000 clones, around 90% appearing once. Specimen: peripheral blood. All receptors derive from a man aged 30 to 45 with COVID-19, enrolled during active disease.

V is TRBV6-1 and J is TRBJ1-1, with D possibly matching TRBD1 (5 bases). This CDR3 is 14 amino acids long. Trimming took off 2 bases at V and 5 bases at J, with 12 bases between the two ends. Looked up from germline, CDR1 is MNHNS and CDR2 is SASEGT. This chain's CDR3 is CASSESPGWTEAFF. CDR3 in DNA: TGTGCCAGCAGTGAAAGTCCAGGGTGGACTGAAGCTTTCTTT.

The J gene is TRBJ1-2, the V gene TRBV6-5; no clear D. The CDR3 loop spans 12 amino acids. In germline, CDR1 is MNHEY, CDR2 SVGAGI. Trimming cost V 2 bases and J 2 bases, with 3 bases left between them. In DNA, the CDR3 is TGTGCCAGCAGTTACCAGAACTATGGCTACACCTTC. Its translation is CASSYQNYGYTF.

The J gene is TRBJ1-1, the V gene TRBV12-3 or TRBV12-4; D remains unclear. The CDR3 sequence is 13 residues long. Trimming cost V 6 bases and J 1 base, with 9 bases left between them. The CDR3 protein is CASRQSQNTEAFF. The CDR3 DNA reads as TGTGCCAGCAGACAGAGCCAGAACACTGAAGCTTTCTTT.

The CDR3 sequence: CASSSPRYTDTQYF. The CDR3 nucleotides are TGTGCCAGCAGTTCACCTAGATACACAGATACGCAGTATTTT. V is TRBV27 and J is TRBJ2-3; D uncertain. The length of the CDR3 is 14 residues. CDR1 MNHEY and CDR2 SMNVEV come from the germline V gene (reference sequence). V shed 4 bases and J shed 2 bases, with 10 bases lying between them.

The chain carries TRBV5-1 and TRBJ1-1; D ambiguous. The CDR3 runs 15 residues. The V and J ends lost 0 bases and 6 bases respectively, with 15 bases between them. Germline V CDR1 and CDR2: SGHRS, YFSETQ. The CDR3 nucleotides read TGCGCCAGCAGCTTGGATCTAGGCCGAGGCGCTGAAGCTTTCTTT. It encodes CASSLDLGRGAEAFF. The full variable domain, in which reference TRBV5-1 and TRBJ1-1 provide the parts outside the CDR3, is KAGVTQTPRYLIKTRGQQVTLSCSPISGHRSVSWYQQTPGQGLQFLFEYFSETQRNKGNFPGRFSGRQFSNSRSEMNVSTLELGDSALYLCASSLDLGRGAEAFFGQGTRLTVV.

This chain links TRBV25-1 with TRBJ2-3; TRBD2 is a possible D gene (6 bases). This CDR3 is built from 13 residues. V dropped 4 bases and J dropped 1 base, with 6 bases sitting between them. Germline V CDR1 and CDR2: MGHDK, SYGVNS. The CDR3 nucleotides are TGTGCCAGCAGTGGCGGGGGCACAGATACGCAGTATTTT. Amino acids: CASSGGGTDTQYF.

The table lists this clone with a few counts. The chain combines TRBV6-5 with TRBJ1-5; no clear D gene. V dropped 6 bases and J dropped 0 bases, with 6 bases sitting between them. The CDR3 has 13 residues. Germline V gene data show CDR1 as MNHEY and CDR2 as SVGAGI. The DNA of the CDR3 is TGTGCCAGCAGCCAGAATAGCAATCAGCCCCAGCATTTT. Its protein product is CASSQNSNQPQHF.